Listed below are T cell receptor beta chains from one sample, sequenced in a study of OX40 agonist ivuxolimab in advanced cancers. Measured with immunoSEQ multiplex PCR; TCRdb has only the in-frame clones, and not every one. The table records approximately 20,000 clones, around 85% of them present only once. The material was CD4+ or CD8+ T cells sorted from blood, obtained in a trial of the OX40 agonist ivuxolimab. These receptors came from an adult with an advanced solid tumor such as melanoma, head and neck, liver or kidney cancer. CDR3s include the opening cysteine and the closing phenylalanine or tryptophan. The D gene is left open where the match is weak. Clone size appears in some rows only: once, few, many, or a class for an expanded clone.

V	D	J	size	CDR3	DNA
TRBV5-1	TRBD2	TRBJ2-3	.	CASSPRLSGGGTDTQYF	TGCGCCAGCAGCCCGCGACTCAGCGGGGGGGGCACAGATACGCAGTATTTT
TRBV18	TRBD1	TRBJ2-2	.	CASSMTGADTGELFF	TGTGCCAGCTCAATGACAGGGGCAGATACCGGGGAGCTGTTTTTT
TRBV27	.	TRBJ1-2	.	CASSPDGRRGQSYYGYTF	TGTGCCAGCAGTCCGGACGGCCGCCGGGGCCAGAGCTATTATGGCTACACCTTC
TRBV4-3	.	TRBJ2-3	.	CASSQDAASSDTQYF	TGCGCCAGCAGCCAAGATGCGGCTAGCTCGGATACGCAGTATTTT
TRBV19	.	TRBJ1-6	.	CASTPSLGSPLHF	TGTGCCAGTACACCTTCCCTAGGGTCACCCCTCCACTTT
TRBV5-1	.	TRBJ1-5	.	CASSLEGGDSNQPQHF	TGCGCCAGCAGCTTGGAAGGGGGGGATAGCAATCAGCCCCAGCATTTT
TRBV10-3	.	TRBJ2-7	once	CAISESDTYEQYF	TGTGCCATCAGTGAGTCGGACACCTACGAGCAGTACTTC
TRBV14	TRBD1	TRBJ2-6	few	CASSAGQGRSGANVLTF	TGTGCCAGCAGCGCGGGACAGGGGCGCTCTGGGGCCAACGTCCTGACTTTC
TRBV27	TRBD1	TRBJ1-6	medium-sized	CASNPGTGLAPLHF	TGTGCCAGCAATCCCGGGACAGGGCTGGCACCCCTCCACTTT
TRBV29-1	TRBD1	TRBJ2-2	once	CSVVRGPATGELFF	TGCAGCGTTGTTAGGGGGCCCGCCACCGGGGAGCTGTTTTTT
TRBV27	TRBD1	TRBJ1-3	.	CASSVHRGSGNTIYF	TGTGCCAGCAGTGTCCACAGGGGTTCTGGAAACACCATATATTTT
TRBV15	.	TRBJ1-2	.	CATSRAGQGQTNYGYTF	TGTGCCACCAGCAGAGCAGGGCAGGGCCAAACTAACTATGGCTACACCTTC
TRBV30	TRBD1	TRBJ1-5	.	CAWSPGQGSNQPQHF	TGTGCCTGGAGTCCGGGACAGGGTTCCAATCAGCCCCAGCATTTT